Following are 4 T cell receptor beta chains from one sample sequenced in a study of tumor-infiltrating lymphocytes in primary liver carcinoma. Germline DNA was extracted alongside blood RNA, which was obtained from unsorted whole blood. A primer matching the constant region was used to make TCR beta cDNA from 500 to 650 ng of total RNA. Three-round nested multiplex PCR performed with slightly modified ARM-PCR produced the TCR beta libraries. The first two PCR rounds, around 10 cycles each, used TRBV1-TRBV30 forward primers and a C-beta reverse primer. Each CDR3 protein gets one entry after TCRdb re-called the multiplex PCR reads with MiXCR. Among 330,000 or so distinct CDR3 sequences listed, around three fifths were seen once. The sample was peripheral blood. The source is a man aged 35-49 years with primary liver carcinoma and hepatitis B virus infection.

This clonotype came up a few times. This sequence joins TRBV28 and TRBJ1-5; 10 bases agree with TRBD1. The CDR3 totals 19 residues. Germline V gene lookup returns CDR1 MDHEN and CDR2 SYDVKM. The ends lost 5 bases at V and 4 bases at J; junction bases unmatched: 17. DNA of the CDR3: TGTGCCAGCAGTACCCAACAATTGCCGGGACAGGGGCCTAATCAGCCCCAGCATTTT. Translation: CASSTQQLPGQGPNQPQHF. The full variable domain, completed using reference TRBV28 and TRBJ1-5, is DVKVTQSSRYLVKRTGEKVFLECVQDMDHENMFWYRQDPGLGLRLIYFSYDVKMKEKGDIPEGYSVSREKKERFSLILESASTNQTSMYLCASSTQQLPGQGPNQPQHFGDGTRLSIL.

A note on this clonotype: This may be a read error: a much more frequent sequence differs by one nucleotide. This rearrangement joins TRBV6-5 to TRBJ2-6; a weak D match, TRBD1 (5 bases). Germline V lookup: CDR1 MNHEY, CDR2 SVGAGI. This CDR3 contains 17 residues. The CDR3 loop reads CASSYSQFHSGASVLTF. For the CDR3, the DNA is TGTGCCAGCAGTTACTCGCAGTTTCACTCTGGGGCCAGCGTCCTGACTTTC.

This clonotype was seen ten or more times. J is TRBJ1-6 and V is TRBV6-2 or TRBV6-3, with 7 positions matching TRBD1. The J segment lost 7 bases and the V segment lost 6 bases, leaving 6 bases of the junction unmatched. This CDR3 contains 14 residues. Per germline, CDR1 MNHEY and CDR2 SVGEGT. CDR3 nucleotides: TGTGCCAGCAGACCCGGGACAGACAATTCACCCCTCCACTTT. Translating it yields CASRPGTDNSPLHF.

As concerns this clonotype: A single base separates this from a much larger clone, so it may be a read error. V is TRBV29-1 and J is TRBJ2-4; TRBD2 matches at 10 bases. The CDR3 extends over 14 amino acids. Germline values: CDR1 SQVTM, CDR2 ANQGSEA. CDR3 nucleotides: TGCAGCATTGAACTAGCGGGAATCAAAAACATTCAGTACTTC. Residues: CSIELAGIKNIQYF.